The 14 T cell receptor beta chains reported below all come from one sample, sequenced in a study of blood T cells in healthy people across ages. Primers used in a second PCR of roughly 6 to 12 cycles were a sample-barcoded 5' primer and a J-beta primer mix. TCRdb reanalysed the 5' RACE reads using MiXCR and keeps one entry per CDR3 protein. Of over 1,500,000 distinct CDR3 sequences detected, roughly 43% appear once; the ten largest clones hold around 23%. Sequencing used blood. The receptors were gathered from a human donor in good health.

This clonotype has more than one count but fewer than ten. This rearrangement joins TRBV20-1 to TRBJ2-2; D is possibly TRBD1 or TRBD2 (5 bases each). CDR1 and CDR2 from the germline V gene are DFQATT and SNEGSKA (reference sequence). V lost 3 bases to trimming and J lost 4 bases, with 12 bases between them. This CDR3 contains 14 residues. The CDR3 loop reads CSARDTRGTGELFF. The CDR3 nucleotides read TGCAGTGCTAGGGATACTAGGGGCACCGGGGAGCTGTTTTTT.

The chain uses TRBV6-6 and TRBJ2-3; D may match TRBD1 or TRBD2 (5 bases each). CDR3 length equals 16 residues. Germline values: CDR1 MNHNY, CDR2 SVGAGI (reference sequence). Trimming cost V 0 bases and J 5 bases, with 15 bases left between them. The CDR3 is CASSYSIRGPEDTQYF. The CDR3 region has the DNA TGTGCCAGCAGTTACTCGATTCGGGGCCCCGAAGATACGCAGTATTTT.

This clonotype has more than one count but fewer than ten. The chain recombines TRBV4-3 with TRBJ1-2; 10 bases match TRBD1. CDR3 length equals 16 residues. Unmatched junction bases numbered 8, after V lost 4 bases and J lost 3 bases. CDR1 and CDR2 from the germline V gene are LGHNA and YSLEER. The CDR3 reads CASSRTGTGADYGYTF. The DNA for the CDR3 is TGCGCCAGCAGCCGTACTGGGACAGGGGCGGACTATGGCTACACCTTC.

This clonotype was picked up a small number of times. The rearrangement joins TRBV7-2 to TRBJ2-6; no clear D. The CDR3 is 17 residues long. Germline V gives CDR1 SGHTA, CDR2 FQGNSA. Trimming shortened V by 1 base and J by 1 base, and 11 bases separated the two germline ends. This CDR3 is CASSLVVGFSGANVLTF. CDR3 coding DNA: TGTGCCAGCAGCTTAGTAGTTGGGTTTTCTGGGGCCAACGTCCTGACTTTC.

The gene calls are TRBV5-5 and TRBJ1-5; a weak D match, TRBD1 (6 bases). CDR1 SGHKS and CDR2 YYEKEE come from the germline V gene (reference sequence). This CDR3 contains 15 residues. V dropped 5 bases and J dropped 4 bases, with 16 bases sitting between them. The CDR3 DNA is TGTGCCAGCAGTCAGTTCGGGACAAATAATCAGCCCCAGCATTTT. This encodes CASSQFGTNNQPQHF.

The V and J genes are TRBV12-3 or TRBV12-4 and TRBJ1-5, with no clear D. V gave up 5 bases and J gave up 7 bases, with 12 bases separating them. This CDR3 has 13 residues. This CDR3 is CASSASLSQPQHF. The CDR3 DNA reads TGTGCCAGCAGTGCAAGTTTGTCCCAGCCCCAGCATTTT.

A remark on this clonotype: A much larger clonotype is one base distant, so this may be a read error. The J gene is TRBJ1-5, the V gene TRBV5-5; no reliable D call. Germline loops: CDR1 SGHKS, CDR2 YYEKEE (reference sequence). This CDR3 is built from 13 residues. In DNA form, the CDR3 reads TGTGCCATCAGCTTTGACAAAAATCAGCCCCAGCATTTT. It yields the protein CAISFDKNQPQHF.

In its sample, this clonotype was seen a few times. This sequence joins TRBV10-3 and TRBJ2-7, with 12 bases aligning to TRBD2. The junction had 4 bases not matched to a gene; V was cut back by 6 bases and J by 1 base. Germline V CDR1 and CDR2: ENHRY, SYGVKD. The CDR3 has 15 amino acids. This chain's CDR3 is CAISFTSGGSYEQYF. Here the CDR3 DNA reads TGTGCCATCAGCTTCACTAGCGGGGGGTCCTACGAGCAGTACTTC.

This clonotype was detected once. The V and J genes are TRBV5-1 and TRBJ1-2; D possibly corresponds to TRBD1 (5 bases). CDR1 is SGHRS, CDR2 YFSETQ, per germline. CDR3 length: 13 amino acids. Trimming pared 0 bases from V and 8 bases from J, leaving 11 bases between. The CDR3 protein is CASSLVSGQGYTF. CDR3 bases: TGCGCCAGCAGCTTGGTTTCAGGGCAGGGCTACACCTTC.

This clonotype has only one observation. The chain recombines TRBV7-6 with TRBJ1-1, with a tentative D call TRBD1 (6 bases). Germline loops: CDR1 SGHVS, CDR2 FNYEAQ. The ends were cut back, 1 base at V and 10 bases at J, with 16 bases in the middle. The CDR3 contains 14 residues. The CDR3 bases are TGTGCCAGCAGCTTAGAGGCCGGGGGCGGTCTAGCTTTCTTT. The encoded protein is CASSLEAGGGLAFF.

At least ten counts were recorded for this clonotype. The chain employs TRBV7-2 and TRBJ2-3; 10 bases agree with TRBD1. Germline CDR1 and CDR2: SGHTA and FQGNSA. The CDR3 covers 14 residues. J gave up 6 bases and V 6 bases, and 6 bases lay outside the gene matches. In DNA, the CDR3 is TGTGCCAGCAGAGGACAGGGGGGGTGGGATACGCAGTATTTT. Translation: CASRGQGGWDTQYF.

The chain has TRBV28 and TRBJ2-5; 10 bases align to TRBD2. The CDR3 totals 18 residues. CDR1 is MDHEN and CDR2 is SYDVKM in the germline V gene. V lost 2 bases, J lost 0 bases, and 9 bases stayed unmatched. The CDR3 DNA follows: TGTGCCAGCAGTTTACAAAGGCAGCGGGGGGGCAACCAAGAGACCCAGTACTTC. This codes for CASSLQRQRGGNQETQYF.

CDR3 residues: CASSTLRLPNYGYTF. CDR3 DNA: TGTGCCAGCAGCACACTGAGACTTCCTAACTATGGCTACACCTTC. The chain joins TRBV11-2 to TRBJ1-2; D gene ambiguous. The V gene's germline CDR1 is SGHAT and CDR2 FQNNGV. Trimming removed 5 bases at V and 0 bases at J, with 13 bases between. The CDR3 is 15 amino acids.

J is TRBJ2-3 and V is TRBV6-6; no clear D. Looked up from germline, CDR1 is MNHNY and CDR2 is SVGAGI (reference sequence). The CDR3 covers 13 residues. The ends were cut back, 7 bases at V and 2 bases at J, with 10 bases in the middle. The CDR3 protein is CASMSATTDTQYF. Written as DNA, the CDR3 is TGTGCCAGCATGAGCGCGACCACAGATACGCAGTATTTT.